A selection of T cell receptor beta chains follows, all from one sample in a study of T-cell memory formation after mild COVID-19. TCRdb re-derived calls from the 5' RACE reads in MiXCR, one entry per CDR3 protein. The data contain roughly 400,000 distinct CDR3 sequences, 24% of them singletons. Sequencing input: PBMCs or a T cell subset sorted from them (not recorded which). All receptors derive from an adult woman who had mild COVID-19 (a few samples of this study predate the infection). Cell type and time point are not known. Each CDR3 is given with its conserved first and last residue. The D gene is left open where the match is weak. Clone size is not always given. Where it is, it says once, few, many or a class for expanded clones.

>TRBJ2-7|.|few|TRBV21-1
CASSLLAGKPLTYEQYF
TGTGCCAGCAGTCTACTAGCGGGGAAACCCTTAACCTACGAGCAGTACTTC
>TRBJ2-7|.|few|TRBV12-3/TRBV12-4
CASRPQGLTYEQYF
TGTGCCAGCAGGCCGCAGGGGTTGACCTACGAGCAGTACTTC
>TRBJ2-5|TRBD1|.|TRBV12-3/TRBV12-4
CASRDRVQETQYF
TGTGCCAGCAGGGACAGGGTCCAAGAGACCCAGTACTTC
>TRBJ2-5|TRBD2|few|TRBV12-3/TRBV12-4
CASSLGLAGGATQYF
TGTGCCAGCAGCCTGGGACTAGCGGGAGGGGCGACCCAGTACTTC
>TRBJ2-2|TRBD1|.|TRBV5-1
CASSPTGADTGELFF
TGCGCCAGCAGCCCGACAGGGGCGGACACCGGGGAGCTGTTTTTT
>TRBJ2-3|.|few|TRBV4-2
CASSQDLHTDTQYF
TGTGCCAGCAGCCAAGATCTACACACAGATACGCAGTATTTT
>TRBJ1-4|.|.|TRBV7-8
CASSPRDQEKLFF
TGTGCCAGCAGCCCCCGGGACCAAGAAAAACTGTTTTTT
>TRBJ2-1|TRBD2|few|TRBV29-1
CSVDGGSYEQFF
TGCAGCGTTGATGGCGGGAGCTATGAGCAGTTCTTC
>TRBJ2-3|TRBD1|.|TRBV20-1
CSAKWVGQGPQYF
TGCAGTGCTAAATGGGTGGGACAGGGACCGCAGTATTTT
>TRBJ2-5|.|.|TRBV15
CATSRGAVQETQYF
TGTGCCACCAGCAGAGGGGCAGTTCAAGAGACCCAGTACTTC
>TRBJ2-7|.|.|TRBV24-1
CATSDASHEQYF
TGTGCCACCAGTGACGCCAGCCACGAGCAGTACTTC
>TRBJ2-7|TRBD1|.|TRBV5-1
CASSLGPGQGHYEQYF
TGCGCCAGCAGCTTGGGACCGGGACAGGGTCACTACGAGCAGTACTTC
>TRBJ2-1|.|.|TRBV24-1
CATSDRNRDVRDEQFF
TGTGCCACCAGTGATCGTAACAGGGACGTACGGGATGAGCAGTTCTTC
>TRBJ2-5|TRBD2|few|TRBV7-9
CASSPGTRPFQDF
TGTGCCAGCAGCCCCGGGACTAGGCCCTTCCAGGACTTC
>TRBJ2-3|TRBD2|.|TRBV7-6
CASSFWAGGASTDTQYF
TGTGCCAGCAGCTTTTGGGCGGGGGGCGCTAGCACAGATACGCAGTATTTT
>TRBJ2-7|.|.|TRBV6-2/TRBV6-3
CASSPDGLREYF
TGTGCCAGCAGTCCGGACGGACTACGGGAGTACTTC
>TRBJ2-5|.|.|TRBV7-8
CASSPRRVQETQYF
TGTGCCAGCAGCCCGCGACGGGTCCAAGAGACCCAGTACTTC
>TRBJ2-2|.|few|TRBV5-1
CASSLGELGNTGELFF
TGCGCCAGCAGCTTGGGGGAGCTTGGAAACACCGGGGAGCTGTTTTTT
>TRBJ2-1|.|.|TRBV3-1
CASSQGPTGYEQFF
TGTGCCAGCAGCCAAGGGCCCACGGGGTATGAGCAGTTCTTC
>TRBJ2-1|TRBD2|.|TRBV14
CASSQPSGRAEEQFF
TGTGCCAGCAGCCAACCTAGCGGGAGGGCTGAGGAGCAGTTCTTC
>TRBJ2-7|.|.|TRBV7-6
CASSAGQTPAEQYF
TGTGCCAGCAGCGCGGGACAGACCCCCGCCGAGCAGTACTTC
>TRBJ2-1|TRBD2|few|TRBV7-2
CAGERGGRNNEQFF
TGTGCAGGCGAGCGGGGGGGCCGCAACAATGAGCAGTTCTTC
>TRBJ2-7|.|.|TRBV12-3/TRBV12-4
CASSSRQVGDYEQYF
TGTGCCAGCAGTTCCCGACAGGTTGGGGACTACGAGCAGTACTTC
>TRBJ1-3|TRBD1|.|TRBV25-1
CASSDPTDRGVNTIYF
TGTGCCAGCAGTGATCCCACCGACAGGGGAGTTAACACCATATATTTT
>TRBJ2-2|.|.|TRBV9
CASSVATGRAGELFF
TGTGCCAGCAGCGTGGCTACAGGGAGGGCCGGGGAGCTGTTTTTT
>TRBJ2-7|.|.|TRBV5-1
CASSLDRSPYEQYF
TGCGCCAGCAGCTTGGATCGCAGTCCCTACGAGCAGTACTTC
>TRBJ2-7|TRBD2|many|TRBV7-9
CASSSGGTYEQYF
TGTGCCAGCAGCTCGGGGGGGACCTACGAGCAGTACTTC
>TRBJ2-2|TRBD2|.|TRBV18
CASSPRGLAGSNTGELFF
TGTGCCAGCTCACCACGGGGACTAGCGGGGTCGAACACCGGGGAGCTGTTTTTT
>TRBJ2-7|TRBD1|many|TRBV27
CASSPGTGGREQYF
TGTGCCAGCAGTCCTGGGACAGGGGGACGCGAGCAGTACTTC
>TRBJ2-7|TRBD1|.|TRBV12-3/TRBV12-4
CASSQAPGQGPQYF
TGTGCCAGCAGTCAGGCCCCGGGACAGGGGCCCCAGTACTTC
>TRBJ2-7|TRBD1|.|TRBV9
CASSVGGQGYEQYF
TGTGCCAGCAGCGTAGGAGGACAGGGTTACGAGCAGTACTTC
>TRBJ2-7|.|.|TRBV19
CASSGEGLSYEQYF
TGTGCCAGCTCCGGAGAGGGGTTAAGCTACGAGCAGTACTTC
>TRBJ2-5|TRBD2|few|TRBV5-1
CASSPGLNQETQYF
TGCGCCAGCAGCCCGGGACTAAACCAAGAGACCCAGTACTTC
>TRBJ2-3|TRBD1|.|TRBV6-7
CASSPTGTGCVDTQYF
TGTGCCAGCAGTCCGACCGGGACAGGGTGCGTCGATACGCAGTATTTT
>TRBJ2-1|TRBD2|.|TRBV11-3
CASSLDSGRAANEQFF
TGTGCCAGCAGCTTAGATAGTGGGAGGGCCGCGAATGAGCAGTTCTTC
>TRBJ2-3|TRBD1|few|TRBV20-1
CSASFRPQDRGLTDTQYF
TGCAGTGCTAGTTTTCGCCCGCAAGACAGGGGGCTTACAGATACGCAGTATTTT
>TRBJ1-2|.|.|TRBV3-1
CASSQAALGYTF
TGTGCCAGCAGCCAAGCGGCTCTTGGCTACACCTTC
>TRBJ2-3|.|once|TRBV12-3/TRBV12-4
CASSLVARPGPISTDTQYF
TGTGCCAGCAGTTTAGTGGCTAGGCCGGGTCCGATTAGCACAGATACGCAGTATTTT
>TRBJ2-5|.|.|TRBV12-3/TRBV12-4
CASSHVQKQETQYF
TGTGCCAGCAGTCATGTCCAGAAGCAAGAGACCCAGTACTTC
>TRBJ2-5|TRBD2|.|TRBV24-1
CATSDLKREGWETQYF
TGTGCCACCAGTGACCTTAAGCGGGAGGGCTGGGAGACCCAGTACTTC
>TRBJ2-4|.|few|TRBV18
CASSPYPPGPRNIQYF
TGTGCCAGCTCACCATACCCCCCAGGTCCCCGAAACATTCAGTACTTC
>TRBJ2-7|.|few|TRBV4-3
CASSQLPGPYEQYF
TGCGCCAGCAGCCAACTCCCAGGGCCTTACGAGCAGTACTTC
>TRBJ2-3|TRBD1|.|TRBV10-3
CAISPDRLQNTDTQYF
TGTGCCATCAGCCCGGACAGGCTCCAGAACACAGATACGCAGTATTTT
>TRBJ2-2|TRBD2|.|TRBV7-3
CASSPGGANTGELFF
TGTGCCAGCAGCCCGGGGGGGGCTAACACCGGGGAGCTGTTTTTT
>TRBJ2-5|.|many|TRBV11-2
CASSADGETQYF
TGTGCCAGCAGCGCAGATGGGGAGACCCAGTACTTC
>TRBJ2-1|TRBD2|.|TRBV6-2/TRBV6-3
CASSLGLAVVYNEQFF
TGTGCCAGCAGCCTAGGACTAGCGGTAGTGTACAATGAGCAGTTCTTC
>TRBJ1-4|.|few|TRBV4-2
CASSQYGMGSGEKLFF
TGTGCCAGCAGCCAATATGGTATGGGGTCAGGAGAAAAACTGTTTTTT
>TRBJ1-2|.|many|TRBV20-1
CSARDEGWHGYTF
TGCAGTGCTAGAGATGAGGGGTGGCATGGCTACACCTTC